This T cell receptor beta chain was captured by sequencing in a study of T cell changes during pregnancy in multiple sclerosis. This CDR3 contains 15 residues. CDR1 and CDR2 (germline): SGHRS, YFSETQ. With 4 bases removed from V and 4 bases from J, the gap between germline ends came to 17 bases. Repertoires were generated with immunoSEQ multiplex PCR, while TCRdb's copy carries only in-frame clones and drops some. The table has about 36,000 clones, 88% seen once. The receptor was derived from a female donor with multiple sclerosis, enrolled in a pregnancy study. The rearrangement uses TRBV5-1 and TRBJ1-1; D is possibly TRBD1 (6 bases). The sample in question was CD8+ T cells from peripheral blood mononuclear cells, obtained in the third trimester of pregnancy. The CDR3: CASSPSIRGGTEAFF. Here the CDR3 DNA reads TGCGCCAGCAGCCCAAGTATCAGGGGTGGCACTGAAGCTTTCTTT.